What follows are 21 T cell receptor beta chains derived from one specimen sequenced in a study of cytomegalovirus exposure and HLA in healthy donors. Method: immunoSEQ multiplex PCR; TCRdb's copy keeps in-frame clones and lacks some. Among some 85,000 clones listed, roughly 96% were seen once. Sequenced: PBMCs. The receptors stem from a woman in her late teens or twenties in good health and CMV-seronegative.

The chain employs TRBV1 and TRBJ2-5; the table gives TRBD2 as D, unverified against the DNA. TRBV1 is annotated as a pseudogene. CDR3 length: 17 residues. The CDR3 loop is CTSSQHLTREPKETQYF. The CDR3 nucleotides are TGCACCAGCAGCCAGCACCTCACCCGGGAACCTAAAGAGACCCAGTACTTC.

V and J are TRBV6-5 and TRBJ2-7; D is possibly TRBD2 (5 bases). Trimming removed 7 bases at V and 2 bases at J, with 15 bases between. The CDR3 is made up of 14 amino acids. CDR1 MNHEY and CDR2 SVGAGI come from the germline V gene. CDR3 sequence (DNA): TGTGCCAGCACTGCGGGCCCTCACACCTACGAGCAGTACTTC. The encoded protein is CASTAGPHTYEQYF.

This clone was recorded once. The chain employs TRBV13 and TRBJ2-3; D remains ambiguous. Per the germline V gene, CDR1 is PRHDT and CDR2 is FYEKMQ (reference sequence). V lost 2 bases and J 6 bases, leaving 12 bases between the germline ends. CDR3 length: 14 amino acids. CDR3 bases: TGTGCCAGCAGCTTAAGGTTGAGCGAGGATACGCAGTATTTT. Translated: CASSLRLSEDTQYF.

The CDR3 nucleotides read TGTGCCAGCACCATAACCACTTACAGGGATTCGAGCACTGAAGCTTTCTTT. Amino acid sequence: CASTITTYRDSSTEAFF. This chain links TRBV7-6 with TRBJ1-1; D is possibly TRBD1 (6 bases). The CDR3 extends over 17 amino acids. The V end lost 7 bases, the J end lost 4 bases, and 25 bases lay between the germline ends. Germline lookup yields CDR1 SGHVS and CDR2 FNYEAQ.

The CDR3 DNA reads TGTGCCAGCAGTTTTATAGGGGGGACAGGGGGACGCGGCGAGCAGTACTTC. The encoded protein is CASSFIGGTGGRGEQYF. The rearrangement joins TRBV28 to TRBJ2-7; 11 positions agree with TRBD1. CDR3 size: 17 residues. J lost 6 bases, V lost 3 bases, and 13 bases had no gene match. The germline V gene has CDR1 MDHEN and CDR2 SYDVKM.

V is TRBV28 and J is TRBJ2-7; no definite D call. The V end lost 6 bases, the J end lost 3 bases, and 15 bases lay between the germline ends. The germline gives CDR1 MDHEN, CDR2 SYDVKM. The CDR3 totals 14 residues. CDR3 bases: TGTGCCAGCAGCGTCAGTATGGGCTTCTACGAGCAGTACTTC. Its protein is CASSVSMGFYEQYF.

This rearrangement joins TRBV10-2 to TRBJ2-2; possible D gene TRBD1, 6 bases. Per germline, CDR1 WSHSY and CDR2 SAAADI. V was clipped by 4 bases and J by 5 bases, with 20 bases between them. This CDR3 region has 17 residues. CDR3 sequence reads: CASSGGPAGTPTGELFF. In DNA, the CDR3 is TGCGCCAGCAGTGGGGGGCCAGCAGGAACCCCAACCGGGGAGCTGTTTTTT.

V is TRBV7-8 and J is TRBJ1-1, with 7 bases lining up with TRBD1. CDR3 length: 16 residues. Trimming removed 7 bases from V and 1 base from J; junction bases left unmatched: 12. In germline, CDR1 is SGHVS, CDR2 FQNEAQ. This CDR3 reads CASKVGQKIENTEAFF. CDR3 sequence (DNA): TGTGCCAGCAAGGTGGGACAGAAGATAGAGAACACTGAAGCTTTCTTT.

The chain is built from TRBV28 and TRBJ2-7; TRBD1 might be the D (6 bases). V was clipped by 5 bases and J by 1 base, with 9 bases between them. The CDR3 extends over 13 amino acids. Germline V gene sequence: CDR1 MDHEN, CDR2 SYDVKM. CDR3 sequence (DNA): TGTGCCAGCAGTAGACAGGTTTCCTACGAGCAGTACTTC. Translated: CASSRQVSYEQYF.

This chain links TRBV7-8 with TRBJ2-1, with D perhaps matching TRBD2 (5 bases). V was clipped by 5 bases and J by 0 bases, with 20 bases between them. The CDR3 is 18 residues long. CDR1 and CDR2 from the germline V gene are SGHVS and FQNEAQ. CDR3 residues: CASSPGLPGEGSYNEQFF. CDR3 in DNA: TGTGCCAGCAGCCCCGGACTGCCCGGCGAGGGCTCCTACAATGAGCAGTTCTTC.

The chain has TRBV9 and TRBJ2-5; D might be TRBD1 (6 bases). This CDR3 is 14 amino acids long. Trimming took 3 bases from V and 5 from J, leaving 14 bases between them. CDR1 SGDLS and CDR2 YYNGEE come from the germline V gene. CDR3 loop: CASSASPTGETQYF. CDR3 in DNA: TGTGCCAGCAGCGCCAGTCCCACAGGGGAGACCCAGTACTTC.

The CDR3 nucleotides read TGCGCCAGCAGCTTGGGACAGTATACCTACGAGCAGTACTTC. This codes for CASSLGQYTYEQYF. The chain links TRBV5-1 to TRBJ2-7; D is perhaps TRBD1 (5 bases). The CDR3 runs 14 residues. Germline V gene sequence: CDR1 SGHRS, CDR2 YFSETQ. Trimming removed 0 bases at V and 2 bases at J, with 9 bases between.

V is TRBV27 and J is TRBJ2-3; D gene unclear. Trimming shortened V by 5 bases and J by 3 bases, and 12 bases separated the two germline ends. Germline V gene sequence: CDR1 MNHEY, CDR2 SMNVEV (reference sequence). CDR3 length equals 14 residues. In nucleotides, the CDR3 is TGTGCCAGCAGTCCCCAGGTTTCTACAGATACGCAGTATTTT. Its protein is CASSPQVSTDTQYF.

The chain recombines TRBV28 with TRBJ2-7, with D hard to call. Germline V gives CDR1 MDHEN, CDR2 SYDVKM. The CDR3 is 17 amino acids. Between the trimmed V and J ends, which lost 5 bases and 0 bases, there was a span of 20 bases. CDR3 loop: CASSRPNELYYSYEQYF. CDR3 nucleotide sequence: TGTGCCAGCAGTCGGCCCAATGAACTATACTACTCCTACGAGCAGTACTTC.

J is TRBJ2-5 and V is TRBV2; TRBD1 matches 7 bases. Germline assignment: CDR1 SNHLY and CDR2 FYNNEI. The length of the CDR3 is 15 residues. Germline trimming cut 0 bases from V and 3 bases from J; bases unmatched to any gene: 4. The CDR3 DNA reads TGTGCCAGCAGTGAAGCGACCGGGACAGAAGAGACCCAGTACTTC. This sequence encodes CASSEATGTEETQYF.

This clone appeared a few times. V usage is TRBV5-1 and J usage is TRBJ1-2, with a tentative D call TRBD1 (6 bases). The V and J ends lost 5 bases and 2 bases respectively, with 13 bases between them. CDR1 SGHRS and CDR2 YFSETQ come from the germline V gene. The CDR3 has 14 residues. The CDR3 spells CASRWTEQNYGYTF. CDR3 DNA sequence: TGCGCCAGCAGATGGACAGAACAAAACTATGGCTACACCTTC.

The table lists this clone with a count of one. The gene calls are TRBV19 and TRBJ2-1; 8 bases agree with TRBD2. Germline trimming cut 3 bases from V and 12 bases from J; bases unmatched to any gene: 13. The germline gives CDR1 LNHDA, CDR2 SQIVND (reference sequence). The CDR3 loop spans 15 amino acids. CDR3 region: CASSIGGSGDTGQFF. CDR3 bases: TGTGCCAGTAGTATCGGGGGTAGCGGGGATACGGGGCAGTTCTTC.

V and J are TRBV9 and TRBJ2-7, with D perhaps TRBD1 (5 bases). The CDR3 sequence is 14 residues long. The germline gives CDR1 SGDLS, CDR2 YYNGEE. Trimming left V 4 bases short and J 3 bases short, with 14 bases between. The CDR3 loop is CASSTFIGDYEQYF. DNA for the CDR3: TGTGCCAGCAGCACCTTTATAGGGGACTACGAGCAGTACTTC.

Note on this clone: At one end, the junction sequence differs from germline, possibly due to a read error. V and J are TRBV6-5 and TRBJ2-5; tentative D call: TRBD2 (5 bases). This CDR3 contains 15 residues. The germline V gene encodes CDR1 MNHEY and CDR2 SVGAGI. CDR3 loop: CASSPYSGNQVTQYF. The CDR3 region has the DNA TGTGCCAGCAGCCCTTATTCCGGGAATCAAGTGACCCAGTACTTC.

The CDR3 loop reads CASSPVAGGPISNTEAFF. The CDR3 DNA is TGTGCCAGCTCACCAGTGGCAGGGGGACCTATTTCGAACACTGAAGCTTTCTTT. The chain recombines TRBV18 with TRBJ1-1, with TRBD1 identical over 7 bases. CDR3 size: 18 residues. Germline CDR1 and CDR2: KGHSH and LQKENI. V trimming: 2 bases; J trimming: 1 base; junction bases outside the gene matches: 13. The full variable domain, its missing parts supplied by reference TRBV18 and TRBJ1-1, is NAGVMQNPRHLVRRRGQEARLRCSPMKGHSHVYWYRQLPEEGLKFMVYLQKENIIDESGMPKERFSAEFPKEGPSILRIQQVVRGDSAAYFCASSPVAGGPISNTEAFFGQGTRLTVV.

The rearrangement links TRBV27 to TRBJ2-3; TRBD2 aligns across 7 bases. J lost 1 base, V lost 0 bases, and 1 base had no gene match. The CDR3 has 15 residues. Germline V gene lookup returns CDR1 MNHEY and CDR2 SMNVEV (reference sequence). CDR3 nucleotides: TGTGCCAGCAGTTTATCCCTAGCGGGCACAGATACGCAGTATTTT. Translation gives CASSLSLAGTDTQYF.